This TCR beta chain emerged from a study of blood T cell repertoires in COVID-19. Study background: Collection of acute and convalescent COVID-19 samples took place in the United States, Italy and Spain. Sources were T cells, B-cell-depleted T cells, or PBMCs; the material itself was cDNA or gDNA.

The CDR3 sequence is 13 residues long. Germline lookup yields CDR1 SGHRS and CDR2 YFSETQ. Deletions cut 2 bases from V and 3 bases from J, with 8 bases between. Original processing notes: Quantification of nucleated cells was approximated via reference gene primer amplification. Clones were sequenced by immunoSEQ multiplex PCR, and TCRdb holds only the in-frame ones, with some missing. V and J calls and clone size come straight from that table; D and trimming were deduced from the DNA. This repertoire shows 200,000 to 300,000 clones, roughly 86% found once; its top ten account for 4%. The sequence was collected from a man aged 45 to 65 with acute or convalescent COVID-19. Input material: peripheral blood. The chain couples TRBV5-1 to TRBJ1-2; no reliable D call. As DNA, the CDR3 is TGCGCCAGCAGCTTTAGAGGAGACTATGGCTACACCTTC. This sequence encodes CASSFRGDYGYTF.